This T cell receptor (beta chain) was captured in a study of T cell changes during pregnancy in multiple sclerosis. The table came from immunoSEQ multiplex PCR; TCRdb's copy has only in-frame clones and leaves some out. Of about 57,000 clones detected, about 90% appear once; the ten largest clones hold approximately 0.21%. This CDR3 region has 13 residues. The receptor comes from a female donor with multiple sclerosis, enrolled in a pregnancy study. Sequencing used CD4+ T cells from peripheral blood mononuclear cells, obtained in the second trimester of pregnancy. The genes are TRBV21-1 and TRBJ2-7; the table names TRBD1, a call not compared with the DNA. TRBV21-1 represents a pseudogene. The CDR3 region is CASSKQGVYEQYF. In nucleotides, the CDR3 is TGTGCCAGCAGCAAACAGGGCGTTTACGAGCAGTACTTC.